Described below is a single T cell receptor beta chain sequence and its context. Its antigen is not identified. The junction departs from the called germline gene at one end, perhaps through a read error. The data are from a study of long-term antiretroviral therapy in people with HIV. Whole-study results and caveats: The study collected no data on ART adherence, viral resistance or therapy changes. In samples taken after ART, diversity increased but remained below transplant donor control levels.

Survey level was the resolution at which the v3.0 immunoSEQ assay ran. About 35,000-55,000 T-cell genomes per sample were the sequencing target. Sequenced by immunoSEQ multiplex PCR; TCRdb stores in-frame clones only, minus some. The table records tens of thousands of clones, around 75% of them present only once. Held in samples before DNA extraction were about 0.85-11 million cryopreserved PBMC. CDR1 is SSHAT and CDR2 is FNYEAQ in the germline V gene (reference sequence). The CDR3 runs 14 residues. This receptor was taken from a man between 18 and 35 years old with HIV. The starting material was unsorted PBMCs, obtained 1.9 years after starting antiretroviral therapy. The chain joins TRBV7-7 to TRBJ2-7; tentatively, D is TRBD2 (6 bases). CDR3 amino acids: CASSPNPGSGEQYF. The CDR3 DNA is TGTGCTAGCAGTCCTAACCCTGGGAGCGGGGAGCAGTACTTC.